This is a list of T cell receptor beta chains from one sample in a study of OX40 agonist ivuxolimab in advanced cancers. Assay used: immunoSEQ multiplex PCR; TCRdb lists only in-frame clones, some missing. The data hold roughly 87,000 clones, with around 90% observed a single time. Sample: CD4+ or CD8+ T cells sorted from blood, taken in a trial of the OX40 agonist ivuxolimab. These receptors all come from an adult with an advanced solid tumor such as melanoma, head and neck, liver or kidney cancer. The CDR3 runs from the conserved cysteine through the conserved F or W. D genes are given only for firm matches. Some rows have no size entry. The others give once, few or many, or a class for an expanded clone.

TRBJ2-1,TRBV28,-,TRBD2,TGTGCCAGCAGTTTCCCCCTAGCGGGAGGGCCCTTCAATGAGCAGTTCTTC,CASSFPLAGGPFNEQFF
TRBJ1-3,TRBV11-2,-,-,TGTGCCAGCAGCTTAGATTGGCAGGCCTCTGGAAACACCATATATTTT,CASSLDWQASGNTIYF
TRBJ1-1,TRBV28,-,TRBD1,TGTGCCAGCAGACCCGGGACAGGGAGGCGTGAGGCTTTCTTT,CASRPGTGRREAFF
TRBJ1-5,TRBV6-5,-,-,TGTGCCAGCAGTTACTCGAGTACGGGTGATCAGCCCCAGCATTTT,CASSYSSTGDQPQHF
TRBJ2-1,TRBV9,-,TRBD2,TGTGCCAGCAGCTTCCGGACTAGGGTTACCTACAATGAGCAGTTCTTC,CASSFRTRVTYNEQFF
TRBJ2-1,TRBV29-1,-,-,TGCAGCGCCGACCCAGCAGGCCTCAATGAGCAGTTCTTC,CSADPAGLNEQFF
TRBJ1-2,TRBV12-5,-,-,TGTGCTAGTGGTTCTTTAGATGGCTACACCTTC,CASGSLDGYTF
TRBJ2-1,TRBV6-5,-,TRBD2,TGTGCCAGCAGTTCCATCCTAGAGGGAGGGCCCGATGAGCAGTTCTTC,CASSSILEGGPDEQFF
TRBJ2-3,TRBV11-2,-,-,TGTGCCAGCAGCCCTGGAGATACGCAGTATTTT,CASSPGDTQYF
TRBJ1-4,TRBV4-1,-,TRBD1,TGCGCCAGCAGCCACCCTCCGACAGGGAGTAATGAAAAACTGTTTTTT,CASSHPPTGSNEKLFF
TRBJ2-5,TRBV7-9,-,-,TGTGCCAGCAGCTTATCCTCCGATGAGACCCAGTACTTC,CASSLSSDETQYF
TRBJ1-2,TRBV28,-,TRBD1,TGTGCCAGCAGTTCGGCAGGGGGGAACGGCTACACCTTC,CASSSAGGNGYTF
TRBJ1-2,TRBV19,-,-,TGTGCCAGTAGTCCTGCGCACCTCTATAACTATGGCTACACCTTC,CASSPAHLYNYGYTF
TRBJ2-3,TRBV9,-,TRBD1,TGTGCCAGCAGCCGCCGGACAGGGGAGGCGGATACGCAGTATTTT,CASSRRTGEADTQYF
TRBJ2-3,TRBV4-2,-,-,TGTGCCAGCAGCCAGGACACAGATACGCAGTATTTT,CASSQDTDTQYF
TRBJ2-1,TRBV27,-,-,TGTGCCAGCAGTCCCCCGGCCGGCTACAATGAGCAGTTCTTC,CASSPPAGYNEQFF
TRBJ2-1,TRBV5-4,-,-,TGTGCCAGCAGCTTGGGGAGGGGTGAGCAGTTCTTC,CASSLGRGEQFF
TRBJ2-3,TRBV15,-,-,TGTGCCACCAGCAGAGAGGGTCGAGATACGCAGTATTTT,CATSREGRDTQYF
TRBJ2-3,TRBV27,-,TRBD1,TGTGCCAGCACCCAAGTAGGGGGCGCAGATACGCAGTATTTT,CASTQVGGADTQYF
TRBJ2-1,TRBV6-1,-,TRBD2,TGTGCCAGCAGCTCCAGCGGGGGGGCCTCAGATGAGCAGTTCTTC,CASSSSGGASDEQFF
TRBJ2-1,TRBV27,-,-,TGTGCCAGCAGCCCCGGGGGCTCCTACAATGAGCAGTTCTTC,CASSPGGSYNEQFF
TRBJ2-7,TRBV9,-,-,TGTGCCAGCAGCGTAGCGGCGGCCGATACCTACGAGCAGTACTTC,CASSVAAADTYEQYF
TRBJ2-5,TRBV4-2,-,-,TGTGCCAGCAGCCAAGACCCCTACCAAGAGACCCAGTACTTC,CASSQDPYQETQYF
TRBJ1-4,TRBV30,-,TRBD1,TGTGCCAGACGACAGGGTCGGAAACTGTTTTTT,CARRQGRKLFF
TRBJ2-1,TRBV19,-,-,TGTGCCAGTAGTAGCCTTGCCGAGCAGTTCTTC,CASSSLAEQFF
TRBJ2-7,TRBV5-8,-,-,TGTGCCAGCAGCTTGGAGTACGGGGACCTCAGTTTTGGGCAGTACTTC,CASSLEYGDLSFGQYF
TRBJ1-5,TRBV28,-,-,TGTGCCAGATACAGGGTAACGCAGCCCCAGCATTTT,CARYRVTQPQHF
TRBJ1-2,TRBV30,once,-,TGTGCCTGGAGCGTCTTGTCCTATGGCTACACCTTC,CAWSVLSYGYTF
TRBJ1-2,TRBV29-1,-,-,TGCAGCGTGTCTGGGGGTGGAGGCGGCTACACCTTC,CSVSGGGGGYTF
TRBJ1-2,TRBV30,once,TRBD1,TGTGCCTGGACGGGGACAGGGCCCTATGGCTACACCTTC,CAWTGTGPYGYTF
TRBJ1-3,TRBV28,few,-,TGTGCCAGCCTTGGCGGGACCGCTGGAAACACCATATATTTT,CASLGGTAGNTIYF
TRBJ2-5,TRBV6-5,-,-,TGTGCCAGCAGTTACGACGAGACCCAGTACTTC,CASSYDETQYF
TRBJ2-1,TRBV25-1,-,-,TGTGCCAGCAGTCCGCTAGACTACAATGAGCAGTTCTTC,CASSPLDYNEQFF
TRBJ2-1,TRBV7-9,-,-,TGTGCCAGCAGCGATCCTCTCTATTTGAGAGAGCGGCACTACAATGAGCAGTTCTTC,CASSDPLYLRERHYNEQFF
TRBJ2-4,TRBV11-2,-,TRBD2,TGTGCCAGCAGCATGAGCGGGGGGGGTGCCAAAAACATTCAGTACTTC,CASSMSGGGAKNIQYF
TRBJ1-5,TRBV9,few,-,TGTGCCAGCAGTGGGGAAGGGTTTGGCAATCAGCCCCAGCATTTT,CASSGEGFGNQPQHF
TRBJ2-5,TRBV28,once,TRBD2,TGTGCCAGCAGTTTCCTGTCTTCTCGCGGGGGGGCCAGTGAGACCCAGTACTTC,CASSFLSSRGGASETQYF
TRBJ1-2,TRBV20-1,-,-,TGCAGTGCTCCGACTAACTATGGCTACACCTTC,CSAPTNYGYTF
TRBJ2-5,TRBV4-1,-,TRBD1,TGCGCCAGCAGAGACAGGGAAGAGACCCAGTACTTC,CASRDREETQYF
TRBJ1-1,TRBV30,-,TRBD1,TGTGCCTGGAGCCTAACAGGGGCGGGAGAAGCTTTCTTT,CAWSLTGAGEAFF
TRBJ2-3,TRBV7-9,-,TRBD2,TGTGCCAGCAGCTACGGGACTAACCGGATCACAGATACGCAGTATTTT,CASSYGTNRITDTQYF
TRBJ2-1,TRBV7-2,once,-,TGTGCCAGCAGCTTATTGGGGAGAATAGGCAATGAGCAGTTCTTC,CASSLLGRIGNEQFF
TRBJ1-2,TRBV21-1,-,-,TGTGCCAGCCCTACCACGGGGGCATCGGTCTATGGCTACACCTTC,CASPTTGASVYGYTF
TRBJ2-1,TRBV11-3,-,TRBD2,TGTGCCAGCAGCTCACGAGAGGGACTACGGAAATACAATGAGCAGTTCTTC,CASSSREGLRKYNEQFF
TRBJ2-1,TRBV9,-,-,TGTGCCAGCAGCGTAGAAGGGGGATCCTACAATGAGCAGTTCTTC,CASSVEGGSYNEQFF
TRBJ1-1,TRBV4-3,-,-,TGCGCCAGCAGCCAAGTTTGGGGCGGGGCGACTGAAGCTTTCTTT,CASSQVWGGATEAFF
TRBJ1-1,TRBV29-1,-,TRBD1,TGCAGCGTTCAGCAGGGGGCAGCAGCTTTCTTT,CSVQQGAAAFF
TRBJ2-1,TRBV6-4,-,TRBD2,TGTGCCAGCAGTGACTCGGATAGCGGGGGATACTACAATGAGCAGTTCTTC,CASSDSDSGGYYNEQFF
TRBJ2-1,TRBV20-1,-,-,TGCAGTGCCGGGGACAATGAGCAGTTCTTC,CSAGDNEQFF
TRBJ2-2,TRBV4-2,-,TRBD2,TGTGCCAGCAGCCAAGGGACTAGCGATGGCGGGGAGCTGTTTTTT,CASSQGTSDGGELFF
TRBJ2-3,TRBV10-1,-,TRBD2,TGCGCCAGCAGTGTCCCGGAGCGGGGCCAGCTTACCACTAGCACAGATACGCAGTATTTT,CASSVPERGQLTTSTDTQYF
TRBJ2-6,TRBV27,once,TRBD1,TGTGCCACTCGGGGACAGGGGCGCTCTGGGGCCAACGTCCTGACTTTC,CATRGQGRSGANVLTF
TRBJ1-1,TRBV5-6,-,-,TGTGCCAGCAGCCACAACACTGAAGCTTTCTTT,CASSHNTEAFF
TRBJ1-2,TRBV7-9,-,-,TGTGCCAGCATCGGAGAGACTTTCTATGGCTACACCTTC,CASIGETFYGYTF
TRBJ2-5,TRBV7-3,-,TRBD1,TGTGCCAGCAGCTTGACAGGGGGCCAAGAGACCCAGTACTTC,CASSLTGGQETQYF
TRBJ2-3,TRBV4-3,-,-,TGCGCCAGCAGCCAAGGGGACCTCACAGATACGCAGTATTTT,CASSQGDLTDTQYF